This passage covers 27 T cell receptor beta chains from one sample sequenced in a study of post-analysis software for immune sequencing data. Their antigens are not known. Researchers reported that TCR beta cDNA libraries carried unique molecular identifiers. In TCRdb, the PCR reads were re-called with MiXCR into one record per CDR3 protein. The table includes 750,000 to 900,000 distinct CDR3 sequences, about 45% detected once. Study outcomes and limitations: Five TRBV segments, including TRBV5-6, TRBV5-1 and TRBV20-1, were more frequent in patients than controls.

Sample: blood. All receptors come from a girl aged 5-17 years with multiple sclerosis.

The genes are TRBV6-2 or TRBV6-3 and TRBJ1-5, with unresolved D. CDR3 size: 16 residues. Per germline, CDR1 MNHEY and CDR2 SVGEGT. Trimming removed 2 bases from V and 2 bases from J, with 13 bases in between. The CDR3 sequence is CASSYEEGRGNQPQHF. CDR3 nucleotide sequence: TGTGCCAGCAGTTACGAAGAGGGTAGGGGCAATCAGCCCCAGCATTTT.

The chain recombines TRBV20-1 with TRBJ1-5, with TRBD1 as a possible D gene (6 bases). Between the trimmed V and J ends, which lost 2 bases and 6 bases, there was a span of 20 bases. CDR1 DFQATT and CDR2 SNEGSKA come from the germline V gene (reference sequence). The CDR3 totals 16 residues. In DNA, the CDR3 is TGCAGTGCTAGACGCGTGGGGCAGGGGAGGATTCAGCCCCAGCATTTT. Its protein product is CSARRVGQGRIQPQHF.

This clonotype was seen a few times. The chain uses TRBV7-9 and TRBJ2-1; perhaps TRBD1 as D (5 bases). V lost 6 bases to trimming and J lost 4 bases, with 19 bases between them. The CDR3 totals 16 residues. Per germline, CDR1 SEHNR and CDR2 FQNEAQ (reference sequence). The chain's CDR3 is CASRSYDSSSYNEQFF. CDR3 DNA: TGTGCCAGCAGGAGTTACGACAGCAGCAGTTACAATGAGCAGTTCTTC.

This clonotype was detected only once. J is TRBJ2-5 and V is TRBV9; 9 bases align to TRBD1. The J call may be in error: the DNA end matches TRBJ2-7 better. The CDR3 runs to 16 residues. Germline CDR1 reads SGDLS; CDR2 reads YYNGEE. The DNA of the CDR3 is TGTGCCAGCAGCGCGGGGTCCGGACAGGGGACCTACGAGCAGTACTTC. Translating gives CASSAGSGQGTYEQYF.

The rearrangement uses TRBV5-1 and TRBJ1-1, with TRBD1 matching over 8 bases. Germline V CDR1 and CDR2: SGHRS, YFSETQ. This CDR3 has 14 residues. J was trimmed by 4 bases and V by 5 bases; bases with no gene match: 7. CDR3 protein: CASRPTGVATEAFF. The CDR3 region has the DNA TGCGCCAGCAGGCCGACAGGGGTTGCCACTGAAGCTTTCTTT.

CDR3 sequence: CASSPERGFAYEQYF. The CDR3 DNA reads TGTGCCAGCAGCCCCGAGAGGGGTTTCGCCTACGAGCAGTACTTC. The V and J genes are TRBV14 and TRBJ2-4; tentatively, D is TRBD1 or TRBD2 (5 bases each). The J call may be faulty, since TRBJ2-7 better matches the DNA end. Germline CDR1 and CDR2: SGHDN and FVKESK. CDR3 length: 15 amino acids.

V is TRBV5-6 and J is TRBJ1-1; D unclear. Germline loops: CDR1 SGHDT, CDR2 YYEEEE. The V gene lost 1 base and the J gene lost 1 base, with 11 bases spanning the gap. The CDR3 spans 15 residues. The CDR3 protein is CASSLILLPNTEAFF. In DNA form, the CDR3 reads TGTGCCAGCAGCTTGATCCTATTACCGAACACTGAAGCTTTCTTT.

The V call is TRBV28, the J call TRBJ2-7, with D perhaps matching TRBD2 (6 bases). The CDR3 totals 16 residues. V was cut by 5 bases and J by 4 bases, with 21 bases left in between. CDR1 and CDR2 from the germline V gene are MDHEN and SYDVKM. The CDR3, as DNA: TGTGCCAGCAGTGACACTTGGCGGGAAAGAGAATACGAGCAGTACTTC. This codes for CASSDTWREREYEQYF.

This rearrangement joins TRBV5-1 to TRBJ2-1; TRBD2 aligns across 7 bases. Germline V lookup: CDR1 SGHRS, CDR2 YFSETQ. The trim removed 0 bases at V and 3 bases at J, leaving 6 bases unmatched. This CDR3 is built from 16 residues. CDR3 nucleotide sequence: TGCGCCAGCAGCTTGGAGACTAGCTGGGACTACAATGAGCAGTTCTTC. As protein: CASSLETSWDYNEQFF.

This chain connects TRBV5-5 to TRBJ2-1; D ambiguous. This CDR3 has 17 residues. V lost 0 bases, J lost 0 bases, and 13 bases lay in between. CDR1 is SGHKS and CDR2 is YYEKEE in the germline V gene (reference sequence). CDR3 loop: CASSLVWARGSYNEQFF. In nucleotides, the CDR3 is TGTGCCAGCAGCTTGGTCTGGGCGCGTGGCTCCTACAATGAGCAGTTCTTC.

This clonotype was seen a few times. CDR3 in DNA: TGTGCCACCAGCAGGGGGGAAAGGACCCGAGGCTATGGCTACACCTTC. Translated, it gives CATSRGERTRGYGYTF. V usage is TRBV15 and J usage is TRBJ1-2; the D gene is possibly TRBD1 (5 bases). This CDR3 has 16 residues. Germline V gives CDR1 LNHNV, CDR2 YYDKDF (reference sequence). V was clipped by 3 bases and J by 4 bases, with 18 bases between them.

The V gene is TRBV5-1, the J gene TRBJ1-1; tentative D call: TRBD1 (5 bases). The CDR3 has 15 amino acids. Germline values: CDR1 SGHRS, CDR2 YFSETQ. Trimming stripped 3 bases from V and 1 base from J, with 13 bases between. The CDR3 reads CASSWGLTENTEAFF. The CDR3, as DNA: TGCGCCAGCAGCTGGGGACTGACAGAGAACACTGAAGCTTTCTTT. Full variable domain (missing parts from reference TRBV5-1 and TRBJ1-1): KAGVTQTPRYLIKTRGQQVTLSCSPISGHRSVSWYQQTPGQGLQFLFEYFSETQRNKGNFPGRFSGRQFSNSRSEMNVSTLELGDSALYLCASSWGLTENTEAFFGQGTRLTVV.

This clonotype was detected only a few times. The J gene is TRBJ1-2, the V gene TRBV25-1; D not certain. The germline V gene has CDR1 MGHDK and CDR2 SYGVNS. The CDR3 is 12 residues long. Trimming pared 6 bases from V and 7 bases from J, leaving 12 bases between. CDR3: CASRLPGGGYTF. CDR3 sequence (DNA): TGTGCCAGCAGACTCCCCGGAGGTGGCTACACCTTC.

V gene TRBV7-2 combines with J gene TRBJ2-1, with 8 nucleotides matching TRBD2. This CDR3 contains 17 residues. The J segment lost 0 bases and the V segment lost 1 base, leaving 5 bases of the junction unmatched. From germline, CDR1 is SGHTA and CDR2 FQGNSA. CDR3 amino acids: CASSLVPSGHSYNEQFF. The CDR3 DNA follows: TGTGCCAGCAGCTTAGTTCCTAGCGGGCACTCCTACAATGAGCAGTTCTTC.

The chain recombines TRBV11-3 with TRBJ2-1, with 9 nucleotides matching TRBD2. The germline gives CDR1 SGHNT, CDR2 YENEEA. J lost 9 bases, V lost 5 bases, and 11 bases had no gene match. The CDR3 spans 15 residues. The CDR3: CASSPKAGGPGEQFF. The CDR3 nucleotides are TGTGCCAGCAGCCCCAAGGCGGGAGGGCCCGGTGAGCAGTTCTTC.

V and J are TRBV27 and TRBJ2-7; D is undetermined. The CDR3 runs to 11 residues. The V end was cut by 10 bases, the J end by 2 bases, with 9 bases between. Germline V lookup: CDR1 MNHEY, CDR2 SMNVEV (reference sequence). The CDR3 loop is CATGWAYEQYF. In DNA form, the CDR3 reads TGTGCCACCGGGTGGGCCTACGAGCAGTACTTC.

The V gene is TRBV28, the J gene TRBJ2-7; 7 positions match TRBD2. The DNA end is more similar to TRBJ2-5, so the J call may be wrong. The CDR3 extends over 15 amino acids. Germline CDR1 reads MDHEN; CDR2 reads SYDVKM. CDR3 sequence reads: CASSLVGGPPETQYF. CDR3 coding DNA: TGTGCCAGCAGTTTAGTGGGAGGGCCCCCAGAGACCCAGTACTTC.

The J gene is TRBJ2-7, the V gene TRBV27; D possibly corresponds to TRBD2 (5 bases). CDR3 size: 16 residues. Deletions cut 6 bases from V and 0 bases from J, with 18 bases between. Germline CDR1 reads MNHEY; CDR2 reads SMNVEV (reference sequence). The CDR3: CASSPSNADSSYEQYF. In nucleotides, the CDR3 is TGTGCCAGCAGCCCCTCGAACGCGGACTCCTCCTACGAGCAGTACTTC.

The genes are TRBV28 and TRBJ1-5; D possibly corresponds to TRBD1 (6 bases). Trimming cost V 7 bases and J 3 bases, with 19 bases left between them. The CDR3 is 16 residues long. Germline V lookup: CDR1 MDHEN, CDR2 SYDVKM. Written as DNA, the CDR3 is TGTGCCAGCAAGCTTACTTTGGACAGATTCAATCAGCCCCAGCATTTT. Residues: CASKLTLDRFNQPQHF. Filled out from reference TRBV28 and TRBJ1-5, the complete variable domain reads DVKVTQSSRYLVKRTGEKVFLECVQDMDHENMFWYRQDPGLGLRLIYFSYDVKMKEKGDIPEGYSVSREKKERFSLILESASTNQTSMYLCASKLTLDRFNQPQHFGDGTRLSIL.

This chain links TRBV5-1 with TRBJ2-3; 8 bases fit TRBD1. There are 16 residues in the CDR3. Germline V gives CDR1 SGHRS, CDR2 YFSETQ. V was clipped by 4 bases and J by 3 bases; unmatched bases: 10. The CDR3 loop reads CASSRVSTGATDTQYF. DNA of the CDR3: TGCGCCAGCAGCAGGGTATCGACAGGGGCGACAGATACGCAGTATTTT.

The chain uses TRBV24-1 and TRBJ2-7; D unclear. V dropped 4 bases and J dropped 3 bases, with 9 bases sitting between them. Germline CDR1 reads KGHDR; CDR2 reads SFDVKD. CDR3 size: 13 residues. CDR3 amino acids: CATSEKIYYEQYF. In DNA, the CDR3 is TGTGCCACCAGTGAAAAGATATACTACGAGCAGTACTTC.

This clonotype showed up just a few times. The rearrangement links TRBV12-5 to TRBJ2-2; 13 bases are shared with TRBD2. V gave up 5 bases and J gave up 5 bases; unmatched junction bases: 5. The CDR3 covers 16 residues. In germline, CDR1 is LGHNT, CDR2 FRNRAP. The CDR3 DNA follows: TGTGCTAGTGGTCCGGGGACTAGCGGGGCAACCGGGGAGCTGTTTTTT. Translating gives CASGPGTSGATGELFF.

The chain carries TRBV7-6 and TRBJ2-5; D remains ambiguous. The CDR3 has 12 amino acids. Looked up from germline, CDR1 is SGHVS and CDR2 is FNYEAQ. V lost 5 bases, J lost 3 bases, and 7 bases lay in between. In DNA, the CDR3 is TGTGCCAGCAGCAACCTGGAAGAGACCCAGTACTTC. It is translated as CASSNLEETQYF.

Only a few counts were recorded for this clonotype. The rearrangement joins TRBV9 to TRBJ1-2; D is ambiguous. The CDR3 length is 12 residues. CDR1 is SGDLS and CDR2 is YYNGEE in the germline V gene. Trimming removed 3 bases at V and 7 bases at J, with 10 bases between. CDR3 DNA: TGTGCCAGCAGCGGATTTCGGGGTGGCTACACCTTC. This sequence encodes CASSGFRGGYTF.

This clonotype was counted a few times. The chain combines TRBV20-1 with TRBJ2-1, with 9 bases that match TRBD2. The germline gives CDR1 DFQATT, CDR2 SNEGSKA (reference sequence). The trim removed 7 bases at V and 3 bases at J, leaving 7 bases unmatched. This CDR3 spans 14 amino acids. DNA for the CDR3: TGCAGTGTCGTGGGGACTAGCAGCTACAATGAGCAGTTCTTC. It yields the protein CSVVGTSSYNEQFF.

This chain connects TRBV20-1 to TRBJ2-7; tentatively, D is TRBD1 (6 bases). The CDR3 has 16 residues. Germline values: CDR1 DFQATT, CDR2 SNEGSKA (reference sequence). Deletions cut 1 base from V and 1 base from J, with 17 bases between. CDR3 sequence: CSARGFTGLMSYEQYF. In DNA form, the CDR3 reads TGCAGTGCTAGAGGATTCACAGGGTTGATGTCCTACGAGCAGTACTTC.

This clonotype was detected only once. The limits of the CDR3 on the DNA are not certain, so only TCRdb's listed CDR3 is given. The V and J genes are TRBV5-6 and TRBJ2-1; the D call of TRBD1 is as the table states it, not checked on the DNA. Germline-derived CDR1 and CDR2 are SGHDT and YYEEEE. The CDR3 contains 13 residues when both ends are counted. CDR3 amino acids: CASSFGTGNEQLF.